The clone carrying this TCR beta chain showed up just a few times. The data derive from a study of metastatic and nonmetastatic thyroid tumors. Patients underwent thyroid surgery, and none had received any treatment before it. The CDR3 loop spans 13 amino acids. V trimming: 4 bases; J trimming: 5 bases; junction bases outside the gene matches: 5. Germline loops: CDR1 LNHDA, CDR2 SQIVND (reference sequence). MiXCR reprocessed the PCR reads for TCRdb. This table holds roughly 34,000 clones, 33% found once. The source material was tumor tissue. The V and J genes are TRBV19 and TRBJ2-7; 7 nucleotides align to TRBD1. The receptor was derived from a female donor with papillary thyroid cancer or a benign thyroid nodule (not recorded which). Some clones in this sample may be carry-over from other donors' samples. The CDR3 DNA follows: TGTGCCAGTAGTAAGGGGGCTGGGCACGAGCAGTACTTC. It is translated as CASSKGAGHEQYF.